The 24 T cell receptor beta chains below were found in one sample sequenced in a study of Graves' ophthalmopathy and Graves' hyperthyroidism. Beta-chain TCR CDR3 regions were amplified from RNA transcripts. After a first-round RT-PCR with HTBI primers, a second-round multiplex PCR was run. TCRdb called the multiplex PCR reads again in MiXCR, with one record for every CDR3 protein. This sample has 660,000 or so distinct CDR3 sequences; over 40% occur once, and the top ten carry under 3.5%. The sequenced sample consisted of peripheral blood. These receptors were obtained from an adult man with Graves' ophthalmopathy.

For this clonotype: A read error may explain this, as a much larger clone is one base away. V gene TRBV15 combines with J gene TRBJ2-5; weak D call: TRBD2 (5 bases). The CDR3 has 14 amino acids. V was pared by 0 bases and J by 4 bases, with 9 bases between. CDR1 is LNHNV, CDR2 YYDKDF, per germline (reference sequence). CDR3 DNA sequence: TGTGCCACCAGCAGAGAACGGGCGGGAGAGACCCAGTACTTC. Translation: CATSRERAGETQYF.

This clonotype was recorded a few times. The DNA of the CDR3 is TGTGCCAGTAGTCTGCTTGTGATCCATAGCAATCAGCCCCAGCATTTT. Protein: CASSLLVIHSNQPQHF. The chain carries TRBV19 and TRBJ1-5; D unclear. The germline gives CDR1 LNHDA, CDR2 SQIVND (reference sequence). Trimming removed 5 bases from V and 0 bases from J, with 14 bases in between. The CDR3 length is 16 residues.

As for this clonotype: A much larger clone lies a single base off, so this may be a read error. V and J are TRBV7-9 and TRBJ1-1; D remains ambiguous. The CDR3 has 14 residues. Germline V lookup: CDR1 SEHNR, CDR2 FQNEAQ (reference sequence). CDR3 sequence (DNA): TGTGCCTGCAGCTCCGGACCGGGGAACACTGAAGCTTTCTTT. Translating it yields CACSSGPGNTEAFF.

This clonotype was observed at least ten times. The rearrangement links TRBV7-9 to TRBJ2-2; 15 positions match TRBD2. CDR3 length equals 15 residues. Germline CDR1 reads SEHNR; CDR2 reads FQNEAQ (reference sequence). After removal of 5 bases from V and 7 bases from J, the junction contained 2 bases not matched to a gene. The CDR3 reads CASSGLAGGHGELFF. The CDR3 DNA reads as TGTGCCAGCAGCGGACTAGCGGGAGGGCACGGGGAGCTGTTTTTT.

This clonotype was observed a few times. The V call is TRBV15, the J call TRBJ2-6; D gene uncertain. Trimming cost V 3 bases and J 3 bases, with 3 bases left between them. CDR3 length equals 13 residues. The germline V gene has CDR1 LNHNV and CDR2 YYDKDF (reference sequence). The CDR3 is CATSRSGANVLTF. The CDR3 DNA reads TGTGCCACCAGCAGGAGTGGGGCCAACGTCCTGACTTTC.

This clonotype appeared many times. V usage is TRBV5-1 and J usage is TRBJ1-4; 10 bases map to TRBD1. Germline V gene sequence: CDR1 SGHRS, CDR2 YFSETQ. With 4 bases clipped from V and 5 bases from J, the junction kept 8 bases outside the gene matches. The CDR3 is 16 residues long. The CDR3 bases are TGCGCCAGCAGCCTCGGGACGGGACAGGGGAATGAAAAACTGTTTTTT. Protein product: CASSLGTGQGNEKLFF.

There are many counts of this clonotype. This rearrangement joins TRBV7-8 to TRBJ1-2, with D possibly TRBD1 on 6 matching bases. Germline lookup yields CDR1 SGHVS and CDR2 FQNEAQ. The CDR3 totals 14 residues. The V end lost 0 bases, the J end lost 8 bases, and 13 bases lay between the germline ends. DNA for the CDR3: TGTGCCAGCAGCTTAGCAGGGGGTGTGAGGGGCTACACCTTC. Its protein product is CASSLAGGVRGYTF.

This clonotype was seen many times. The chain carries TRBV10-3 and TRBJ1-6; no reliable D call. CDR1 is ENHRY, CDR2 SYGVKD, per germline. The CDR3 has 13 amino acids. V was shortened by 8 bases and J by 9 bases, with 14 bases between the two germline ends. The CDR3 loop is CAILHKIGSPLHF. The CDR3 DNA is TGTGCCATCCTTCACAAAATAGGTTCACCCCTCCACTTT.

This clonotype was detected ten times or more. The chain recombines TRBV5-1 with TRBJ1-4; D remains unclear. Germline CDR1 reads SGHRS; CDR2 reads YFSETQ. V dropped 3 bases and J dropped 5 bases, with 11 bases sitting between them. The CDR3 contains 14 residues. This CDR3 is CASSSGSRNEKLFF. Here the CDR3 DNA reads TGCGCCAGCAGCTCCGGGTCCCGAAATGAAAAACTGTTTTTT.

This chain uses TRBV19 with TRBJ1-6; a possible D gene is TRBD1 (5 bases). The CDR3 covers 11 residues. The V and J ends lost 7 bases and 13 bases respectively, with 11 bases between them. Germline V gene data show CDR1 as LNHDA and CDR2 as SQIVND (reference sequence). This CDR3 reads CASTQGGPLHF. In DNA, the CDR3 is TGTGCCAGTACCCAGGGAGGGCCCCTCCACTTT.

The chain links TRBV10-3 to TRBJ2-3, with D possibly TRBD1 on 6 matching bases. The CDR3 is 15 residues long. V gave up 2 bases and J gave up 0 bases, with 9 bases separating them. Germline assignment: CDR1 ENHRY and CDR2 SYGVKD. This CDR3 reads CAISEPGVSTDTQYF. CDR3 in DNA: TGTGCCATCAGTGAGCCAGGGGTTAGCACAGATACGCAGTATTTT.

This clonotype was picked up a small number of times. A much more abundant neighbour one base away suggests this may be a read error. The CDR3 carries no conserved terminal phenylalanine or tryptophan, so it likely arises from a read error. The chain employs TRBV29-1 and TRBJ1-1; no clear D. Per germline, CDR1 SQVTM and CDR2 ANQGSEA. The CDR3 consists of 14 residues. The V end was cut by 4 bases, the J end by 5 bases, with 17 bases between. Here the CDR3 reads CSVGQSVEGTEAFL. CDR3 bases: TGCAGCGTTGGGCAATCGGTAGAAGGAACTGAAGCTTTCCTT.

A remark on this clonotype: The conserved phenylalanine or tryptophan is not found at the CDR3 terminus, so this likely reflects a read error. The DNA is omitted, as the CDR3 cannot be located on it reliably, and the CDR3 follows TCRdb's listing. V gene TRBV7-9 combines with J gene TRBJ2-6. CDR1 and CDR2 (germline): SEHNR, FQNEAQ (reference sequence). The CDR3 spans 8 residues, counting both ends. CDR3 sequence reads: CASSLSTS.

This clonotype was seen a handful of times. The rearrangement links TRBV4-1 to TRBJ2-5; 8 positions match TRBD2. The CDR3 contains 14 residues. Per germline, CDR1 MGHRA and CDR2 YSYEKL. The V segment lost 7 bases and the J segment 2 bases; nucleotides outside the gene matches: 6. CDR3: CASTKSSGQETQYF. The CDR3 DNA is TGCGCCAGCACCAAGTCTAGCGGGCAAGAGACCCAGTACTTC.

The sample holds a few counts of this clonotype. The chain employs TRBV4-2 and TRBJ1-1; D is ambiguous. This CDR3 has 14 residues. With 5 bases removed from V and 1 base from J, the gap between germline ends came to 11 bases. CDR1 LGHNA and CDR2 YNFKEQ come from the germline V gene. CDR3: CASSDVWSNTEAFF. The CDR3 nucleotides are TGTGCCAGCAGCGACGTCTGGTCGAACACTGAAGCTTTCTTT.

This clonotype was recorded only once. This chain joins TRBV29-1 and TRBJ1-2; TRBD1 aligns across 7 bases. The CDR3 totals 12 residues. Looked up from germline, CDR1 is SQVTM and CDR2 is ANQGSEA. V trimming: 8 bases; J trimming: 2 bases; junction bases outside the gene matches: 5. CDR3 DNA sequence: TGCAGCTCGACAGGGCTCAACTATGGCTACACCTTC. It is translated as CSSTGLNYGYTF.

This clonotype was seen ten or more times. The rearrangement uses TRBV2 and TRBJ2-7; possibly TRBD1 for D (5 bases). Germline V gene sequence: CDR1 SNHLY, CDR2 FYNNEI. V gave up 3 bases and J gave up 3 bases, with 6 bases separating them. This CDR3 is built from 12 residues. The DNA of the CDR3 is TGTGCCAGCAGTGACGACAGCTACGAGCAGTACTTC. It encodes CASSDDSYEQYF. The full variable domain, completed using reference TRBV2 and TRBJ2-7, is EPEVTQTPSHQVTQMGQEVILRCVPISNHLYFYWYRQILGQKVEFLVSFYNNEISEKSEIFDDQFSVERPDGSNFTLKIRSTKLEDSAMYFCASSDDSYEQYFGPGTRLTVT.

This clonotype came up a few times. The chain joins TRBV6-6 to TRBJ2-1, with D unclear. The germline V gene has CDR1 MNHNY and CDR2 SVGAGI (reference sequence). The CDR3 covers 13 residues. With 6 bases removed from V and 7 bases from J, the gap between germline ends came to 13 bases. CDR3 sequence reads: CASRPQQENEQFF. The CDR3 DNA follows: TGTGCCAGCAGACCCCAGCAGGAAAATGAGCAGTTCTTC.

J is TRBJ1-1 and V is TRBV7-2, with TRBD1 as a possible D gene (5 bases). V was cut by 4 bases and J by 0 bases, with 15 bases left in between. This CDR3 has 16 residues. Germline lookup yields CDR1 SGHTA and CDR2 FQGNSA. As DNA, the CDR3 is TGTGCCAGCAGCTCCCGACTAGGACACCTGAACACTGAAGCTTTCTTT. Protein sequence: CASSSRLGHLNTEAFF.

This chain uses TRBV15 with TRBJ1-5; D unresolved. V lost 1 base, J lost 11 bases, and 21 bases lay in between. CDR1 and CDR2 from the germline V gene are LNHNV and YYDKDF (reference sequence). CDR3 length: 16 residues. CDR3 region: CATSRVSSGSQETQHF. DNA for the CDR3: TGTGCCACCAGCAGAGTTAGTTCGGGGTCCCAAGAGACCCAGCATTTT. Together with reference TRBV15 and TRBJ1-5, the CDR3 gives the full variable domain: DAMVIQNPRYQVTQFGKPVTLSCSQTLNHNVMYWYQQKSSQAPKLLFHYYDKDFNNEADTPDNFQSRRPNTSFCFLDIRSPGLGDTAMYLCATSRVSSGSQETQHFGDGTRLSIL.

CDR3 bases: TGTGCCACCCGTCGCGCGGGGCTGAACACCGGGGAGCTGTTTTTT. It yields the protein CATRRAGLNTGELFF. This chain connects TRBV15 to TRBJ2-2, with a weak D call TRBD2 (6 bases). With 8 bases removed from V and 1 base from J, the gap between germline ends came to 14 bases. The CDR3 is 15 amino acids. CDR1 LNHNV and CDR2 YYDKDF come from the germline V gene (reference sequence).

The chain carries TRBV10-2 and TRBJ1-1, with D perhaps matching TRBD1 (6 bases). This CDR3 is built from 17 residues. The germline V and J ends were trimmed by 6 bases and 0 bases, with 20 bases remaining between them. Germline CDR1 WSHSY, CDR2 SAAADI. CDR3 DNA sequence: TGCGCCAGCAGAGGGGGGCCCCGGGAAGGAGTGAACACTGAAGCTTTCTTT. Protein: CASRGGPREGVNTEAFF.

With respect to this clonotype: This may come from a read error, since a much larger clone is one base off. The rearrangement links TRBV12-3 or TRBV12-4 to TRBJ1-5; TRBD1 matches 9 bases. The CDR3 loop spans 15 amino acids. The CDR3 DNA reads TGTGCCGGCAGACCCGGACAGGGGAGCAATCAGCCCCAGCATTTT. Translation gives CAGRPGQGSNQPQHF.

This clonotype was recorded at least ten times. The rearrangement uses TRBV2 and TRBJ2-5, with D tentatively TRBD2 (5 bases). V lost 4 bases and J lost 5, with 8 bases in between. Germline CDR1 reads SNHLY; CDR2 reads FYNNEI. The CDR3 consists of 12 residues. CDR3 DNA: TGTGCCAGCAGTGGCGGGTGGGAGACCCAGTACTTC. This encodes CASSGGWETQYF.